There are many counts of the clone carrying this TCR beta chain. Its antigen is still unknown. The sample originates from a study of regulatory T cells in long-lasting Graves disease. Overall study results and limits: Fewer public clonotypes were shared by new patients (966) than by persistent patients (fewer than 3,000).

The sample's time point: newly diagnosed GD, antithyroid drugs for less than 3 months. Making the TCR library involved RNA that had been extracted from PBMCs. The patients were enrolled through endocrinology in Xi'an, China. CDR1 is MNHNS and CDR2 is SASEGT in the germline V gene. V trimming: 5 bases; J trimming: 2 bases; junction bases outside the gene matches: 8. This CDR3 has 15 amino acids. To make TCR beta libraries, researchers used iRepertoire HTBI primers and Arm-PCR of CDR3 regions. In TCRdb, the multiplex PCR reads were re-called with MiXCR into one record per CDR3 protein. Altogether about 440,000 distinct CDR3 sequences are present, just under 15% being singletons, with the ten largest covering roughly a sixth. These same data were also listed under a study on T cells in Graves' hyperthyroidism and ophthalmopathy.

The receptor was derived from a woman in her twenties or thirties with Graves disease. Sample: peripheral blood mononuclear cells (PBMCs), taken at new diagnosis, from a patient treated with antithyroid drugs. The chain carries TRBV6-1 and TRBJ2-5; TRBD1 agrees at 7 bases. CDR3 region: CASSPQTGVQETQYF. CDR3 DNA sequence: TGTGCCAGCAGTCCTCAAACAGGGGTGCAAGAGACCCAGTACTTC.